This T cell receptor beta chain was profiled in a study of cytomegalovirus exposure and HLA in healthy donors. Per the germline V gene, CDR1 is PRHDT and CDR2 is FYEKMQ (reference sequence). The germline V and J ends were trimmed by 0 bases and 0 bases, with 8 bases remaining between them. The CDR3 totals 15 residues. Sequencing was performed with immunoSEQ multiplex PCR; in TCRdb, only in-frame clones are kept and a portion is missing. The data contain 250,000 to 400,000 clones, around 90% of them singletons. This TCR was sampled from a woman aged 25 to 39 in good health and CMV-seropositive. The chain couples TRBV13 to TRBJ1-1, with a weak D call TRBD1 (5 bases). The sequenced material came from PBMCs. The CDR3 protein is CASSLGEGLNTEAFF. The CDR3 bases are TGTGCCAGCAGCTTAGGGGAGGGGCTGAACACTGAAGCTTTCTTT.